This TCR beta chain comes out of a study of cytomegalovirus exposure and HLA in healthy donors. On this clone itself: As yet, its antigen is unknown.

V lost 3 bases, J lost 7 bases, and 6 bases stayed unmatched. In germline, CDR1 is SGDLS, CDR2 YYNGEE. The CDR3 is 14 amino acids. Findings and limits, study-wide: Researchers reported from a later analysis that most CMV-associated TCR beta chains appeared HLA-restricted.

In the PCR, 60 Vbeta and 13 Jbeta primers were used. Using immunoSEQ multiplex PCR, the repertoire was profiled, and TCRdb retains in-frame clones only, with some absent. Here the sample spans about 190,000 clones, approximately 70% being singletons. The clonotype was recovered from a woman in her 30s in good health and CMV-seropositive. The sample consisted of PBMCs. The chain links TRBV9 to TRBJ2-1; TRBD2 aligns across 8 bases. CDR3 loop: CASSEREWWNEQFF. The CDR3 bases are TGTGCCAGCAGCGAGCGGGAGTGGTGGAATGAGCAGTTCTTC. Supplemented by reference TRBV9 and TRBJ2-1, the full variable domain reads DSGVTQTPKHLITATGQRVTLRCSPRSGDLSVYWYQQSLDQGLQFLIQYYNGEERAKGNILERFSAQQFPDLHSELNLSSLELGDSALYFCASSEREWWNEQFFGPGTRLTVL.